These 20 T cell receptor beta chains originate from one sample sequenced in a study of type 1 regulatory T cells. General study points: Type 1 regulatory T cells had a more restricted TCR repertoire than non-type 1 regulatory T cells.

TCRdb re-derived calls from the reads in MiXCR, one entry per CDR3 protein. Of fewer than 80,000 distinct CDR3 sequences in the sample, less than 25% were seen once. Their cognate antigens are unknown. Sequenced material: cultured type 1 regulatory T (Tr1) cells, either the whole culture or a sorted fraction (not recorded which). Source of these receptors: a human donor in good health.

This clonotype was seen only a few times. The rearrangement uses TRBV19 and TRBJ1-4, with D hard to call. The CDR3 has 11 residues. Germline V CDR1 and CDR2: LNHDA, SQIVND (reference sequence). V lost 7 bases and J 8 bases, leaving 8 bases between the germline ends. As DNA, the CDR3 is TGTGCCAGTACCGAGCGGGAAAAACTGTTTTTT. Protein: CASTEREKLFF.

This clonotype was detected many times. CDR3 region: CASSPGPGSSNEQFF. The CDR3 bases are TGCGCCAGCAGCCCCGGTCCGGGCTCCAGCAATGAGCAGTTCTTC. The rearrangement uses TRBV5-1 and TRBJ2-1; D uncertain. The germline V gene has CDR1 SGHRS and CDR2 YFSETQ. CDR3 length equals 15 residues. The germline V and J ends were trimmed by 4 bases and 6 bases, with 17 bases remaining between them.

The chain employs TRBV20-1 and TRBJ2-7, with a tentative D call TRBD2 (5 bases). V was trimmed by 2 bases and J by 3 bases, leaving 8 bases between them. CDR1 and CDR2 (germline): DFQATT, SNEGSKA (reference sequence). The CDR3 consists of 12 residues. The CDR3 bases are TGCAGTGCTAGACCGGGGAACTACGAGCAGTACTTC. Its protein product is CSARPGNYEQYF.

The rearrangement uses TRBV20-1 and TRBJ2-7, with D possibly being TRBD2 (6 bases). From germline, CDR1 is DFQATT and CDR2 SNEGSKA (reference sequence). Trimming took off 5 bases at V and 6 bases at J, with 11 bases between the two ends. The CDR3 length is 11 residues. The CDR3 nucleotides are TGCAGTGCTCGCGGGACTGCCGAGCAGTACTTC. It specifies CSARGTAEQYF.

For the CDR3, the DNA is TGTGCCAGCAGCATAACAGTTTCCCTAGGCATCGTGGAGCTGTTTTTT. Its protein product is CASSITVSLGIVELFF. The rearrangement links TRBV7-2 to TRBJ2-2; no firm D call. Trimming removed 5 bases from V and 10 bases from J, with 23 bases in between. Germline CDR1 and CDR2: SGHTA and FQGNSA. The CDR3 is 16 amino acids.

This chain joins TRBV25-1 and TRBJ2-2, with D perhaps matching TRBD1 or TRBD2 (6 bases each). Germline-derived CDR1 and CDR2 are MGHDK and SYGVNS. Trimming left V 6 bases short and J 1 base short, with 9 bases between. The CDR3 runs 14 residues. The CDR3 bases are TGTGCCAGCAGGGGGGGCCTGAACACCGGGGAGCTGTTTTTT. Protein product: CASRGGLNTGELFF.

This clonotype was observed many times. The chain combines TRBV7-3 with TRBJ2-3; D is uncertain. CDR1 and CDR2 from the germline V gene are SGHTA and FQGTGA. The ends were cut back, 4 bases at V and 1 base at J, with 12 bases in the middle. CDR3 size: 15 residues. The CDR3 DNA sequence: TGTGCCAGCAGCTCAAGACTCGGTGGCACAGATACGCAGTATTTT. Translated: CASSSRLGGTDTQYF.

The sample holds a few counts of this clonotype. This rearrangement joins TRBV5-1 to TRBJ2-1, with 13 bases identical to TRBD2. The CDR3 is 15 residues long. Looked up from germline, CDR1 is SGHRS and CDR2 is YFSETQ. V gave up 6 bases and J gave up 8 bases; unmatched junction bases: 8. The CDR3 nucleotides are TGCGCCAGCACCCGACTAGCGGGAGGACCGTATGAGCAGTTCTTC. This gives the protein CASTRLAGGPYEQFF.

About this clonotype itself: An end of the junction does not agree with germline; a read error may underlie this. The CDR3: CTSSFRASGSPEQFF. CDR3 nucleotide sequence: TGTACCAGCAGTTTTCGGGCTAGCGGGAGTCCTGAGCAGTTCTTC. J is TRBJ2-1 and V is TRBV12-3 or TRBV12-4, with 10 bases fitting TRBD2. This CDR3 comprises 15 residues.

This clonotype was seen a handful of times. This chain uses TRBV12-2 with TRBJ2-2; TRBD2 reflects the table's D call only, with no check against the DNA. TRBV12-2 is noted as a pseudogene. The CDR3 runs 18 residues. The CDR3 DNA is TGTGCAAGTCGCTCGTCCTTTCGGGTCAGGGCCCTCACCGGGGAGCTGTTTTTT. Its translation is CASRSSFRVRALTGELFF.

The CDR3 sequence: CASRSYRGGYEQYF. The CDR3 coding sequence is TGTGCCAGCAGATCCTACAGGGGGGGTTACGAGCAGTACTTC. V and J are TRBV6-5 and TRBJ2-7; tentative D call: TRBD1 (8 bases). This CDR3 has 14 amino acids. Between the trimmed V and J ends, which lost 6 bases and 4 bases, there was a span of 16 bases. Germline assignment: CDR1 MNHEY and CDR2 SVGAGI.

V usage is TRBV20-1 and J usage is TRBJ2-5; 10 bases agree with TRBD2. The germline V gene has CDR1 DFQATT and CDR2 SNEGSKA (reference sequence). There are 12 residues in the CDR3. V shed 6 bases and J 4 bases; nucleotides not matched to a gene: 2. The CDR3 protein is CSARTSGETQYF. CDR3 nucleotides: TGCAGTGCCCGGACTAGCGGAGAGACCCAGTACTTC.

The chain couples TRBV7-2 to TRBJ1-2; D not resolved. Trimming removed 3 bases at V and 7 bases at J, with 12 bases between. Germline V gene data show CDR1 as SGHTA and CDR2 as FQGNSA. This CDR3 has 13 residues. CDR3 amino acids: CASSLALTPGYTF. CDR3 sequence (DNA): TGTGCCAGCAGCTTGGCTCTCACCCCTGGCTACACCTTC.

This sequence joins TRBV28 and TRBJ2-5; D is uncertain. Germline CDR1 is MDHEN and CDR2 is SYDVKM. CDR3 length: 13 amino acids. Trimming left V 6 bases short and J 0 bases short, with 8 bases between. The DNA of the CDR3 is TGTGCCAGCAGCCCACCCTACCAAGAGACCCAGTACTTC. Amino acid sequence: CASSPPYQETQYF.

The gene calls are TRBV5-1 and TRBJ1-1, with D possibly being TRBD1 (6 bases). This CDR3 comprises 14 residues. The germline gives CDR1 SGHRS, CDR2 YFSETQ. The V end was cut by 3 bases, the J end by 3 bases, with 12 bases between. For the CDR3, the DNA is TGCGCCAGCAGCTCCGGGACACTTTACACTGAAGCTTTCTTT. This translates into CASSSGTLYTEAFF.

The CDR3 loop is CASSVDGRADGELFF. The DNA of the CDR3 is TGTGCCAGCAGCGTAGACGGGAGGGCTGACGGGGAGCTGTTTTTT. The rearrangement joins TRBV9 to TRBJ2-2; 8 bases map to TRBD2. CDR3 size: 15 residues. CDR1 and CDR2 (germline): SGDLS, YYNGEE. J gave up 7 bases and V 0 bases, and 5 bases lay outside the gene matches. Filled out from reference TRBV9 and TRBJ2-2, the complete variable domain reads DSGVTQTPKHLITATGQRVTLRCSPRSGDLSVYWYQQSLDQGLQFLIQYYNGEERAKGNILERFSAQQFPDLHSELNLSSLELGDSALYFCASSVDGRADGELFFGEGSRLTVL.

The sample holds many counts of this clonotype. The genes are TRBV2 and TRBJ2-7, with D perhaps TRBD1 (6 bases). Germline V lookup: CDR1 SNHLY, CDR2 FYNNEI. CDR3 length: 14 residues. Trimming pared 6 bases from V and 2 bases from J, leaving 14 bases between. CDR3 DNA sequence: TGTGCCAGCAGGAGCCCGCAGGGGCCCTACGAGCAGTACTTC. Translated, it gives CASRSPQGPYEQYF.

This rearrangement joins TRBV4-1 to TRBJ2-2; D might be TRBD1 (6 bases). In germline, CDR1 is MGHRA, CDR2 YSYEKL. The germline V and J ends were trimmed by 4 bases and 1 base, with 10 bases remaining between them. There are 15 residues in the CDR3. The chain's CDR3 is CASSPMDRNTGELFF. DNA for the CDR3: TGCGCCAGCAGCCCTATGGACAGGAACACCGGGGAGCTGTTTTTT.

The J gene is TRBJ2-5, the V gene TRBV5-1; 9 bases fit TRBD2. V shed 4 bases, J shed 3 bases, and the junction held 7 bases outside the gene matches. Germline V gene sequence: CDR1 SGHRS, CDR2 YFSETQ. This CDR3 contains 15 residues. This CDR3 reads CASSRQAGGEETQYF. The CDR3 bases are TGCGCCAGCAGCAGACAGGCGGGAGGGGAAGAGACCCAGTACTTC.

This clonotype was observed many times. The genes are TRBV6-2 or TRBV6-3 and TRBJ2-3; D remains unclear. Per the germline V gene, CDR1 is MNHEY and CDR2 is SVGEGT. The length of the CDR3 is 11 residues. V was shortened by 6 bases and J by 3 bases, with 4 bases between the two germline ends. In DNA form, the CDR3 reads TGTGCCAGCAGCCAAACAGATACGCAGTATTTT. It encodes CASSQTDTQYF.